A single sample gave rise to the 11 T cell receptor beta chains below, sequenced in a study of cytomegalovirus exposure and HLA in healthy donors. The primer mix had 60 Vbeta and 13 Jbeta primers. The repertoire was sequenced with immunoSEQ multiplex PCR; TCRdb's copy has only in-frame clones and lacks some. The sample has around 200,000 clones; 77% are singletons. Input material: PBMCs. These receptors originate from a woman in her sixties or seventies in good health and CMV-seropositive.

The V and J genes are TRBV28 and TRBJ2-7; 14 nucleotides match TRBD2. The CDR3 is made up of 16 amino acids. Trimming cost V 5 bases and J 4 bases; bases outside gene matches: 7. The germline V gene encodes CDR1 MDHEN and CDR2 SYDVKM. CDR3 coding DNA: TGTGCCAGCAGTCCCCAGGGACTAGCGGGAGAGTACGAGCAGTACTTC. Protein product: CASSPQGLAGEYEQYF.

Notes on this clone: Other nucleotide sequences from this sample produce the same CDR3. This chain connects TRBV29-1 to TRBJ1-1, with D possibly being TRBD1 (6 bases). This CDR3 has 12 amino acids. Germline CDR1 reads SQVTM; CDR2 reads ANQGSEA. V lost 3 bases to trimming and J lost 2 bases, with 7 bases between them. CDR3 sequence: CSVEGANTEAFF. The CDR3 DNA sequence: TGCAGCGTTGAGGGGGCCAACACTGAAGCTTTCTTT.

The chain couples TRBV9 to TRBJ2-5, with 7 bases lining up with TRBD1. The CDR3 spans 15 residues. After removal of 4 bases from V and 4 bases from J, the junction contained 10 bases not matched to a gene. Looked up from germline, CDR1 is SGDLS and CDR2 is YYNGEE. The CDR3 DNA reads TGTGCCAGCAGCCCCACGACAGGGCTGGGAGAGACCCAGTACTTC. Its translation: CASSPTTGLGETQYF.

The chain uses TRBV4-3 and TRBJ2-2, with a weak D call TRBD2 (5 bases). The CDR3 runs to 20 residues. Germline V gene data show CDR1 as LGHNA and CDR2 as YSLEER. V was cut by 1 base and J by 0 bases, with 21 bases left in between. CDR3 loop: CASSQVNLLGSRSNTGELFF. CDR3 sequence (DNA): TGCGCCAGCAGCCAAGTAAATCTTCTAGGGAGTCGGTCGAACACCGGGGAGCTGTTTTTT.

The chain carries TRBV4-2 and TRBJ2-2; possible D gene TRBD1, 6 bases. Germline V lookup: CDR1 LGHNA, CDR2 YNFKEQ. CDR3 size: 15 residues. V lost 0 bases and J lost 4, with 9 bases in between. The CDR3 spells CASSQEGATTGELFF. As DNA, the CDR3 is TGTGCCAGCAGCCAAGAGGGGGCCACCACCGGGGAGCTGTTTTTT.

The chain links TRBV19 to TRBJ2-1; 12 bases line up with TRBD1. The CDR3 is made up of 15 amino acids. The V gene's germline CDR1 is LNHDA and CDR2 SQIVND (reference sequence). Unmatched junction bases numbered 9, after V lost 5 bases and J lost 10 bases. The CDR3 is CASSSRDRGRDEQFF. Here the CDR3 DNA reads TGTGCCAGTAGTTCCCGGGACAGGGGGCGAGACGAGCAGTTCTTC.

The chain combines TRBV9 with TRBJ2-7, with unresolved D. CDR1 and CDR2 from the germline V gene are SGDLS and YYNGEE. The germline V and J ends were trimmed by 0 bases and 4 bases, with 11 bases remaining between them. The CDR3 totals 14 residues. The CDR3 bases are TGTGCCAGCAGCGTAGCAGGTCTCGGATACGAGCAGTACTTC. It encodes CASSVAGLGYEQYF.

Comments on this clone: The sample contains more than one DNA sequence encoding this CDR3. V is TRBV28 and J is TRBJ2-7; tentatively, D is TRBD2 (6 bases). CDR1 MDHEN and CDR2 SYDVKM come from the germline V gene. The CDR3 has 14 residues. Deletions cut 7 bases from V and 1 base from J, with 14 bases between. DNA of the CDR3: TGTGCCAGCACCCCCGGGACTTTTTCCTACGAGCAGTACTTC. Amino acids: CASTPGTFSYEQYF.

V and J are TRBV7-9 and TRBJ1-3; D unresolved. V lost 5 bases and J 3 bases, leaving 8 bases between the germline ends. Germline CDR1 and CDR2: SEHNR and FQNEAQ (reference sequence). The CDR3 is made up of 13 amino acids. The CDR3 DNA is TGTGCCAGCAGCCTAGTACTTGGAAACACCATATATTTT. The encoded protein is CASSLVLGNTIYF.

This clone was seen only a few times. The chain recombines TRBV2 with TRBJ1-6; the match to TRBD1 covers 9 bases. CDR3 length: 16 amino acids. With V trimmed by 4 bases and J by 5 bases, 6 bases remained unmatched. Germline V gene sequence: CDR1 SNHLY, CDR2 FYNNEI. Here the CDR3 reads CASSAGGQGHNSPLHF. CDR3 DNA: TGTGCCAGCAGTGCGGGGGGACAGGGACATAATTCACCCCTCCACTTT.

The chain employs TRBV15 and TRBJ2-2; D might be TRBD1 (5 bases). Germline CDR1 reads LNHNV; CDR2 reads YYDKDF (reference sequence). V lost 8 bases and J lost 4, with 14 bases in between. This CDR3 contains 14 residues. DNA of the CDR3: TGTGCCACCTCCACCAGGACAACCACCGGGGAGCTGTTTTTT. Protein sequence: CATSTRTTTGELFF. Supplemented by reference TRBV15 and TRBJ2-2, the full variable domain reads DAMVIQNPRYQVTQFGKPVTLSCSQTLNHNVMYWYQQKSSQAPKLLFHYYDKDFNNEADTPDNFQSRRPNTSFCFLDIRSPGLGDTAMYLCATSTRTTTGELFFGEGSRLTVL.